A selection of T cell receptor beta chains follows, all from one sample in a study of monozygotic twins with inflammatory bowel disease. No DNA is given; TCRdb re-called the 5' RACE reads and lists each CDR3 protein once. This repertoire includes 300,000 to 400,000 distinct CDR3 sequences. The sequenced material came from blood. These receptors originate from a human donor with ulcerative colitis or Crohn's disease, or a healthy co-twin of an affected twin (not recorded which). Both conserved end residues are part of each CDR3. The order of the fields is V gene, J gene, CDR3 protein.

V: TRBV4-1
J: TRBJ1-2
CDR3: CASSQGLRGSGYGYTF

V: TRBV20-1
J: TRBJ2-1
CDR3: CSARGLYGLAGATYNEQFF

V: TRBV15
J: TRBJ2-7
CDR3: CATSSWDSLSYEQYF

V: TRBV28
J: TRBJ2-7
CDR3: CASRGQSSYEQYF

V: TRBV12-3/TRBV12-4
J: TRBJ2-5
CDR3: CASRTGTAKETQYF

V: TRBV4-1
J: TRBJ1-2
CDR3: CASSQDRKGNRANGYTF

V: TRBV4-2
J: TRBJ2-6
CDR3: CASSQEGQPTAAGANVLTF

V: TRBV5-1
J: TRBJ2-5
CDR3: CASSLQPGQQETQYF

V: TRBV29-1
J: TRBJ2-4
CDR3: CSAEDQIAKNIQYF

V: TRBV20-1
J: TRBJ2-1
CDR3: CSARRGGEFREQFF

V: TRBV29-1
J: TRBJ2-2
CDR3: CSVGGGAVYTGELFF

V: TRBV3-1
J: TRBJ1-2
CDR3: CASTDRSSSANYGYTF

V: TRBV12-3/TRBV12-4
J: TRBJ2-3
CDR3: CASSPLFSTDTQYF

V: TRBV7-9
J: TRBJ1-5
CDR3: CASSLALVGAPQHF

V: TRBV12-3/TRBV12-4
J: TRBJ2-3
CDR3: CASSSRQRIADTQYF

V: TRBV5-1
J: TRBJ2-3
CDR3: CASSLEGSTDTQYF

V: TRBV7-2
J: TRBJ1-4
CDR3: CASSLADAAELFF

V: TRBV3-1
J: TRBJ2-1
CDR3: CASSQRGGLYNEQFF

V: TRBV2
J: TRBJ2-5
CDR3: CASRKTSGAWMETQYF

V: TRBV20-1
J: TRBJ2-4
CDR3: CSASSRGAKNIQYF

V: TRBV5-1
J: TRBJ2-5
CDR3: CASTQGGGGQETQYF

V: TRBV11-2
J: TRBJ2-5
CDR3: CASAGQGAKVEETQYF

V: TRBV7-2
J: TRBJ2-2
CDR3: CASSRPNTGELFF

V: TRBV5-1
J: TRBJ2-7
CDR3: CASSLSLDEQYF

V: TRBV5-1
J: TRBJ2-1
CDR3: CASSLDLAGEQFF

V: TRBV29-1
J: TRBJ1-1
CDR3: CSVGQTNTEAFF

V: TRBV6-1
J: TRBJ1-5
CDR3: CASSEEPAGLHSNQPQHF

V: TRBV20-1
J: TRBJ2-7
CDR3: CSARGGLDEQYF

V: TRBV5-6
J: TRBJ2-1
CDR3: CASSWRVRGLSSYNEQFF

V: TRBV29-1
J: TRBJ2-3
CDR3: CSADGTGSTDTQYF

V: TRBV5-1
J: TRBJ2-7
CDR3: CASSWGSGTAYEQYF

V: TRBV5-4
J: TRBJ1-5
CDR3: CASSFWGVGNQPQHF

V: TRBV28
J: TRBJ2-6
CDR3: CASSFRKVLAGANVLTF

V: TRBV30
J: TRBJ2-1
CDR3: CAWSTLRGDEQFF

V: TRBV27
J: TRBJ2-7
CDR3: CASSLEGQGNYEQYF

V: TRBV6-5
J: TRBJ2-3
CDR3: CASRRDNTDTQYF

V: TRBV3-1
J: TRBJ2-5
CDR3: CASSQVPGQGTQYF

V: TRBV12-5
J: TRBJ2-2
CDR3: CASGLGGNTGELFF

V: TRBV10-3
J: TRBJ1-5
CDR3: CAISETGAEQPQHF

V: TRBV12-3/TRBV12-4
J: TRBJ2-2
CDR3: CASTQRSGGKTGELFF

V: TRBV30
J: TRBJ1-2
CDR3: CAFSRDRDPDYGYTF

V: TRBV5-1
J: TRBJ2-3
CDR3: CASSFNQEDTQYF

V: TRBV5-4
J: TRBJ1-3
CDR3: CASSLDGRGRGNTIYF

V: TRBV11-3
J: TRBJ2-3
CDR3: CASSSSITDTQYF

V: TRBV20-1
J: TRBJ2-7
CDR3: CSARPLAVEQYF

V: TRBV4-1
J: TRBJ2-7
CDR3: CASSQVRTSFNEQYF

V: TRBV29-1
J: TRBJ1-1
CDR3: CSVGTGGNTEAFF

V: TRBV5-1
J: TRBJ2-2
CDR3: CASSLGDTGELFF

V: TRBV27
J: TRBJ2-7
CDR3: CASTPRQGNSYEQYF

V: TRBV20-1
J: TRBJ2-1
CDR3: CSAAPETGINEQFF